A selection of T cell receptor beta chains follows, all from one sample in a study of T cells in Graves' hyperthyroidism and ophthalmopathy. Each CDR3 protein gets one entry after TCRdb re-called the multiplex PCR reads with MiXCR. The data hold hundreds of thousands of distinct CDR3 sequences, with 35% to 40% observed a single time. The sequenced sample was blood. These receptors were taken from a man aged 18-30 years with Graves' hyperthyroidism. The CDR3 runs from the conserved cysteine through the conserved F or W. Fields, in order: V gene, D gene, J gene, clone size, CDR3 protein, CDR3 DNA. D genes are given only for firm matches. Clone size is given for some rows only: seen once, a few or many times, or a class if the clone is expanded.

v_gene: TRBV7-9
d_gene: NA
j_gene: TRBJ1-6
abundance: many
CDR3aa: CASRGQLNNSPLHF
CDR3nt: TGTGCCAGCAGGGGGCAGCTGAATAATTCACCCCTCCACTTT

v_gene: TRBV3-1
d_gene: NA
j_gene: TRBJ1-1
abundance: NA
CDR3aa: CASSQSDWARGFF
CDR3nt: TGTGCCAGCAGCCAATCGGACTGGGCAAGGGGGTTCTTT

v_gene: TRBV29-1
d_gene: NA
j_gene: TRBJ1-5
abundance: many
CDR3aa: CSVGQNSNQPQHF
CDR3nt: TGCAGCGTTGGGCAAAATAGCAATCAGCCCCAGCATTTT

v_gene: TRBV12-3/TRBV12-4
d_gene: NA
j_gene: TRBJ1-1
abundance: NA
CDR3aa: CASSFGGLTGRTEAFF
CDR3nt: TGTGCCAGCAGTTTTGGAGGTCTAACAGGGAGGACTGAAGCTTTCTTT

v_gene: TRBV6-6
d_gene: NA
j_gene: TRBJ1-6
abundance: many
CDR3aa: CASSGNRRSPLHF
CDR3nt: TGTGCCAGCAGCGGCAACAGGAGGTCACCCCTCCACTTT

v_gene: TRBV5-1
d_gene: TRBD1
j_gene: TRBJ1-2
abundance: NA
CDR3aa: CASSRQGDDGHTF
CDR3nt: TGCGCCAGCAGCCGACAGGGGGACGACGGCCACACCTTC

v_gene: TRBV7-8
d_gene: TRBD1
j_gene: TRBJ1-5
abundance: many
CDR3aa: CASSNSGQTQPQHF
CDR3nt: TGTGCCAGCAGCAATTCGGGACAGACTCAGCCCCAGCATTTT

v_gene: TRBV7-8
d_gene: TRBD1
j_gene: TRBJ1-4
abundance: NA
CDR3aa: CASSLGTVLNEKLFF
CDR3nt: TGTGCCAGCAGCTTGGGGACAGTACTCAATGAAAAACTGTTTTTT

v_gene: TRBV10-3
d_gene: NA
j_gene: TRBJ2-5
abundance: many
CDR3aa: CAISARLGETQYF
CDR3nt: TGTGCCATCAGTGCTAGGTTAGGGGAGACCCAGTACTTC

v_gene: TRBV5-8
d_gene: NA
j_gene: TRBJ1-2
abundance: few
CDR3aa: CASSLPGFPYGYTF
CDR3nt: TGTGCCAGCAGCTTGCCCGGATTCCCCTATGGCTACACCTTC

v_gene: TRBV2
d_gene: NA
j_gene: TRBJ1-2
abundance: once
CDR3aa: CASGRKTPRKGYTF
CDR3nt: TGTGCCAGCGGGAGAAAGACTCCCCGAAAGGGCTACACCTTC

v_gene: TRBV10-2
d_gene: TRBD1
j_gene: TRBJ2-5
abundance: NA
CDR3aa: CASSPGQEKTQYF
CDR3nt: TGCGCCAGCAGTCCCGGACAGGAAAAGACCCAGTACTTC

v_gene: TRBV24-1
d_gene: NA
j_gene: TRBJ2-3
abundance: NA
CDR3aa: CATSDGSADTQYF
CDR3nt: TGTGCCACCAGTGATGGGTCGGCAGATACGCAGTATTTT

v_gene: TRBV7-2
d_gene: NA
j_gene: TRBJ2-5
abundance: NA
CDR3aa: CASSLRRSGGGETQYF
CDR3nt: TGTGCCAGCAGCTTACGGCGTAGCGGAGGGGGGGAGACCCAGTACTTC

v_gene: TRBV25-1
d_gene: NA
j_gene: TRBJ2-7
abundance: many
CDR3aa: CASSEAVVYEQYF
CDR3nt: TGTGCCAGCAGTGAAGCGGTAGTCTACGAGCAGTACTTC

v_gene: TRBV7-2
d_gene: TRBD2
j_gene: TRBJ2-5
abundance: few
CDR3aa: CASSFRGRSQETQYF
CDR3nt: TGTGCCAGCAGCTTTCGCGGGAGGTCCCAAGAGACCCAGTACTTC

v_gene: TRBV6-6
d_gene: NA
j_gene: TRBJ1-5
abundance: NA
CDR3aa: CASSSGGQPQHF
CDR3nt: TGTGCCAGCAGTAGTGGGGGCCAGCCCCAGCATTTT

v_gene: TRBV12-3/TRBV12-4
d_gene: TRBD1
j_gene: TRBJ1-2
abundance: many
CDR3aa: CASSLTGGRNYGYTF
CDR3nt: TGTGCCAGCAGTCTGACAGGGGGACGTAACTATGGCTACACCTTC

v_gene: TRBV7-2
d_gene: NA
j_gene: TRBJ1-1
abundance: many
CDR3aa: CASSLRSRAFF
CDR3nt: TGTGCCAGCAGCTTAAGGTCCCGCGCTTTCTTT

v_gene: TRBV5-1
d_gene: TRBD2
j_gene: TRBJ2-2
abundance: many
CDR3aa: CASSLASGRYTGELFF
CDR3nt: TGCGCCAGCAGCTTGGCTAGCGGGAGGTACACCGGGGAGCTGTTTTTT

v_gene: TRBV10-3
d_gene: NA
j_gene: TRBJ1-1
abundance: NA
CDR3aa: CAILQTNTEAFF
CDR3nt: TGTGCCATTCTGCAGACGAACACTGAAGCTTTCTTT

v_gene: TRBV3-1
d_gene: NA
j_gene: TRBJ2-7
abundance: NA
CDR3aa: CASSQGTASSYEQYF
CDR3nt: TGTGCCAGCAGCCAAGGAACAGCGAGCTCCTACGAGCAGTACTTC

v_gene: TRBV2
d_gene: NA
j_gene: TRBJ2-3
abundance: NA
CDR3aa: CASHRADTQYF
CDR3nt: TGTGCCAGCCATAGGGCAGATACGCAGTATTTT

v_gene: TRBV10-3
d_gene: TRBD1
j_gene: TRBJ2-7
abundance: few
CDR3aa: CAISATGFPQYEQYF
CDR3nt: TGTGCCATCAGTGCGACAGGGTTCCCCCAGTACGAGCAGTACTTC

v_gene: TRBV19
d_gene: NA
j_gene: TRBJ1-1
abundance: few
CDR3aa: CASSIWEGLNTEAFF
CDR3nt: TGTGCCAGTAGTATTTGGGAGGGGTTGAACACTGAAGCTTTCTTT

v_gene: TRBV19
d_gene: TRBD1
j_gene: TRBJ1-5
abundance: many
CDR3aa: CATKGAGSNQPQHF
CDR3nt: TGTGCCACCAAGGGGGCAGGGAGCAATCAGCCCCAGCATTTT

v_gene: TRBV5-4
d_gene: NA
j_gene: TRBJ2-5
abundance: NA
CDR3aa: CASSFGSRQTQYF
CDR3nt: TGTGCCAGCAGCTTTGGGAGTCGGCAGACCCAGTACTTC

v_gene: TRBV7-9
d_gene: NA
j_gene: TRBJ1-4
abundance: many
CDR3aa: CASSQTAGPGEKLFF
CDR3nt: TGTGCCAGCAGCCAAACGGCAGGGCCTGGGGAAAAACTGTTTTTT

v_gene: TRBV12-3/TRBV12-4
d_gene: NA
j_gene: TRBJ1-1
abundance: few
CDR3aa: CASTLRPNTEAFF
CDR3nt: TGTGCCAGCACTTTGAGGCCGAACACTGAAGCTTTCTTT

v_gene: TRBV15
d_gene: NA
j_gene: TRBJ2-7
abundance: many
CDR3aa: CATSRADSYEQYF
CDR3nt: TGTGCCACCAGCAGAGCGGACAGCTACGAGCAGTACTTC

v_gene: TRBV9
d_gene: TRBD1
j_gene: TRBJ2-7
abundance: few
CDR3aa: CASRPGTGIYEQYF
CDR3nt: TGTGCCAGCAGGCCCGGGACAGGGATCTACGAGCAGTACTTC